This TCR beta chain was sequenced for a study of shared clonotypes between healthy human individuals. Study results and caveats: Researchers found naive subsets generally carried larger estimated richness than memory subsets. Rarefaction indicated that sorted-subset sequencing remained incomplete although depth was large.

CDR1 and CDR2 from the germline V gene are MNHEY and SMNVEV (reference sequence). The CDR3 totals 14 residues. The germline V and J ends were trimmed by 8 bases and 3 bases, with 14 bases remaining between them. For sorted subsets, 150 to 200 ng DNA per replicate equaled about 31,000 T cell genomes. Repertoires were generated with immunoSEQ multiplex PCR, while TCRdb's copy carries only in-frame clones and drops some. The profile shows around 640,000 clones, approximately 96% of them singletons. Naive-designated CD8 cells lacked CD45RO, were positively enriched for CCR7, and omitted terminally differentiated effector memory CD45RA+ cells. Every one of the donors was a Caucasian adult that lived in Nashville, Tennessee. As concerns this clone: Its antigen is currently unknown.

Sequencing was performed on naive CD8+ T cells sorted from blood. V usage is TRBV27 and J usage is TRBJ2-1; maybe TRBD1 (6 bases). The TCR comes from a woman aged 30 to 39 in good health. The CDR3 DNA is TGTGCCAGCGGAACAGGGCGGGTCTACAATGAGCAGTTCTTC. It is translated as CASGTGRVYNEQFF.